One T cell receptor beta chain is described in this entry. At least ten counts were recorded for this clonotype. Its antigen target is currently unknown. No much larger clonotype is one base removed from it; base qualities were not supplied. The data were obtained in a study of response to subunit inactivated influenza vaccine (dated by TCRdb to the late 2010s). With respect to the entire study: To follow how T cells responded to a trivalent subunit inactivated influenza vaccine, the researchers relied on deep quantitative profiling of the T cell receptor repertoire. General findings and caveats noted by the study authors: The authors suggested that each seasonal influenza vaccination may recruit only a limited number of new T cells.

V was cut back by 2 bases and J by 8 bases, leaving a gap of 7 bases between them. The CDR3 numbers 12 residues from cysteine through phenylalanine. The kept DNA is CDR3 alone, 36 bases in frame from the first base. Receptors were amplified or captured by RT-PCR. The sequencer was an Illumina HiSeq 2500. Starting from the raw public reads, TCRdb applied fastp trimming at Q25, assembled clones with MiXCR and retained in-frame beta chains. Rows are combined by CDR3 protein, so each entry shows the most common genes and DNA. The sample table shows 530,000 or so distinct CDR3 sequences, and around 13% are seen once. Of the sample, over 8.5% is held by the ten largest clones.

Recombination linked TRBV12-3 or TRBV12-4 to TRBJ2-1; 5 matching bases give a weak D call of TRBD1. The receptor was isolated from a man aged 50 to 60 who received an inactivated influenza vaccine. Donor details come from another sample of the same person, matched by shared clones. The sequenced sample was PBMCs from blood, obtained 11 to 12 days after vaccination. The CDR3: CASSLWGDEQFF. Read as DNA, the sequence is TGTGCCAGCAGTTTATGGGGCGATGAGCAGTTCTTC.